This T cell receptor (beta chain) was sequenced for a study of identical twins. Notes on the study in general: Zero-insertion analyses could be partly confounded by invariant MAIT and iNKT cells. Sequences that were beta out-of-frame showed weaker excess twin sharing. For cord blood, abundant beta clonotypes had fewer insertions, unlike memory repertoires, which showed none.

A few counts support this clonotype. Its antigen remains unknown. Addition of a universal primer site occurred through template switching, and cDNA carried unique molecular identifiers. One entry per CDR3 protein results from TCRdb running MiXCR on the 5' RACE reads. Of 230,000 or so distinct CDR3 sequences listed, approximately 8.3% are singletons. CDR3 size: 14 residues. V was pared by 4 bases and J by 4 bases, with 14 bases between. The germline V gene has CDR1 SGHDT and CDR2 YYEEEE. These same records also appear under a second study, on yellow fever vaccine responses in identical twins.

The V gene is TRBV5-6, the J gene TRBJ1-1, with D unresolved. The receptor's source is a woman aged 18 to 35 in good health. The sample comprised CD8+ T cells sorted from blood. The CDR3 nucleotides read TGTGCCAGCAGCGCCGACTGGTATGGCACTGAAGCTTTCTTT. This sequence encodes CASSADWYGTEAFF.